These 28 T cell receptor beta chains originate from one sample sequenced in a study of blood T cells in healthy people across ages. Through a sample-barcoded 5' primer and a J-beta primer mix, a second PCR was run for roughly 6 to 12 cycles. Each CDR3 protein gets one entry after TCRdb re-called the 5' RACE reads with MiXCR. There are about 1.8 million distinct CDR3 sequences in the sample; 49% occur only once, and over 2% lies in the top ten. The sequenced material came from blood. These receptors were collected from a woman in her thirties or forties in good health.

DNA of the CDR3: TGTGCCAGCAGTGAAGGGCTAGCGGGGATCCATGAGCAGTTCTTC. Translation: CASSEGLAGIHEQFF. The rearrangement uses TRBV2 and TRBJ2-1; 9 nucleotides align to TRBD2. This CDR3 has 15 amino acids. V was pared by 1 base and J by 8 bases, with 6 bases of the junction left unmatched. Germline V gene lookup returns CDR1 SNHLY and CDR2 FYNNEI. The variable domain in full, with the rest retrieved from reference TRBV2 and TRBJ2-1, is EPEVTQTPSHQVTQMGQEVILRCVPISNHLYFYWYRQILGQKVEFLVSFYNNEISEKSEIFDDQFSVERPDGSNFTLKIRSTKLEDSAMYFCASSEGLAGIHEQFFGPGTRLTVL.

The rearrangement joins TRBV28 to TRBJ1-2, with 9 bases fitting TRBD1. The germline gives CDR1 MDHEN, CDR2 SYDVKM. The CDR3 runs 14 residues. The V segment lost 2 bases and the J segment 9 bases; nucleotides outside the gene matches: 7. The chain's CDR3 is CASSLQDRGPRYTF. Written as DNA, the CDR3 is TGTGCCAGCAGTTTACAGGACAGGGGACCCCGCTACACCTTC.

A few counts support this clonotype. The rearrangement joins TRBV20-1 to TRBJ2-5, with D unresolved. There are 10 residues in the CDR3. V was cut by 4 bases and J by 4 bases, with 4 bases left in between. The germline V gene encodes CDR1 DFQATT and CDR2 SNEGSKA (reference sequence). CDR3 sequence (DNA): TGCAGTGCTACACTAGAGACCCAGTACTTC. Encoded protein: CSATLETQYF.

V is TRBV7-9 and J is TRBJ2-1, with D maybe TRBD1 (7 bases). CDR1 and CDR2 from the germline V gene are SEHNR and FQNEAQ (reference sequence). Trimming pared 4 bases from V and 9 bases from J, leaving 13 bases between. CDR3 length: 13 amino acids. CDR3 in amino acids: CASSSGQEGEQFF. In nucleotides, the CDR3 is TGTGCCAGCAGCTCAGGACAGGAGGGTGAGCAGTTCTTC.

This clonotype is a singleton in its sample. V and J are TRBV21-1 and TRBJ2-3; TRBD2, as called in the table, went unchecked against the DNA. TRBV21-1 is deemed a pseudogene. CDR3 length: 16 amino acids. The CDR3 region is CASSGDGTLIRDTQYF. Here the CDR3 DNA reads TGTGCCAGCAGCGGTGACGGGACTCTAATTAGGGATACGCAGTATTTT.

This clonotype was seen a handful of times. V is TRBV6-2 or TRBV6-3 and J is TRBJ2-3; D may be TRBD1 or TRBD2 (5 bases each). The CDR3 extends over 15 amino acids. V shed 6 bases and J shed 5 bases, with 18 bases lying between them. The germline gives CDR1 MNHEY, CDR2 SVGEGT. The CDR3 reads CASRLLVTGRDTQYF. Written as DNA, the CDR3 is TGTGCCAGCAGACTTCTAGTAACGGGACGAGATACGCAGTATTTT.

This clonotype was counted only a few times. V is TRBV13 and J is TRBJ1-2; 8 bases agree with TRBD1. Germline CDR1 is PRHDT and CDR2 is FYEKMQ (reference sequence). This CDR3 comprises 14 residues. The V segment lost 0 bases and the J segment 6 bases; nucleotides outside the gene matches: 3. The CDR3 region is CASSLGAGGNGYTF. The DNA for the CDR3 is TGTGCCAGCAGCTTAGGGGCAGGGGGCAATGGCTACACCTTC.

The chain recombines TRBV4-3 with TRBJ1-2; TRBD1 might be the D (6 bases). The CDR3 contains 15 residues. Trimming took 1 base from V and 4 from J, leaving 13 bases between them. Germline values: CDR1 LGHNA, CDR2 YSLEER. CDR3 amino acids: CASSQGTGSSYGYTF. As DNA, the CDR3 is TGCGCCAGCAGCCAAGGAACAGGGAGTAGCTATGGCTACACCTTC.

The CDR3 DNA follows: TGTGCCAGCAGCGTAGAGGTACAGGGAGGTGCGAAGCGGGGCTACACCTTC. This gives the protein CASSVEVQGGAKRGYTF. The chain uses TRBV9 and TRBJ1-2, with a weak D call TRBD1 (6 bases). Germline V gene sequence: CDR1 SGDLS, CDR2 YYNGEE. This CDR3 spans 17 amino acids. Trimming stripped 0 bases from V and 8 bases from J, with 23 bases between.

This CDR3 is CASSSPSGTGTQYF. Here the CDR3 DNA reads TGTGCCAGCAGTTCTCCTAGTGGGACAGGGACCCAGTACTTC. The chain has TRBV6-5 and TRBJ2-5; 8 bases line up with TRBD1. J lost 7 bases, V lost 4 bases, and 8 bases had no gene match. CDR1 is MNHEY, CDR2 SVGAGI, per germline. The CDR3 consists of 14 residues.

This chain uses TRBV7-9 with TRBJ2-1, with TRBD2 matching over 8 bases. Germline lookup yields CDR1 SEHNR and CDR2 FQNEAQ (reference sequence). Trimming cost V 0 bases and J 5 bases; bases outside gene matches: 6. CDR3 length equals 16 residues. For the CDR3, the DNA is TGTGCCAGCAGCTTAGCCGGACTAGCCTTTAACAATGAGCAGTTCTTC. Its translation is CASSLAGLAFNNEQFF.

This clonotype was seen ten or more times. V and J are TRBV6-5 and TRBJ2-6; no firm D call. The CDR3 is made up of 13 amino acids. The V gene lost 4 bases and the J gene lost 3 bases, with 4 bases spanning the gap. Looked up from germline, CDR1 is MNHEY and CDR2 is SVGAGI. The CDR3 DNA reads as TGTGCCAGCAGTTCGGTTGGGGCCAACGTCCTGACTTTC. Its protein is CASSSVGANVLTF.

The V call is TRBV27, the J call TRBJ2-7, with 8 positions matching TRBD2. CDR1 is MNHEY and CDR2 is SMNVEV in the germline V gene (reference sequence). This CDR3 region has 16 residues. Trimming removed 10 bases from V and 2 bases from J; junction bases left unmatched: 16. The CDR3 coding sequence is TGTGCCACCTCATCGGGGCGGGGGGCCGTAACCTACGAGCAGTACTTC. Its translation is CATSSGRGAVTYEQYF.

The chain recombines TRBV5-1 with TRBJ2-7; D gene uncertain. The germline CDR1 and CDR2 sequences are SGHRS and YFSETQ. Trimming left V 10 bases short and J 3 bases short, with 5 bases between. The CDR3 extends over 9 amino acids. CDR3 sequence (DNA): TGCGCCCTACACTACGAGCAGTACTTC. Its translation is CALHYEQYF.

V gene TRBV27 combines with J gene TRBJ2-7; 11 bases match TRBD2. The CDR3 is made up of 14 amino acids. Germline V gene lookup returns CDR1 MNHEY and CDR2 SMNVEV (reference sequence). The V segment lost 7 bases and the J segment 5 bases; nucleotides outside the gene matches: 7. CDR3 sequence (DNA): TGTGCCAGCACCGGGACTAGCGGACGGAACGAGCAGTACTTC. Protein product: CASTGTSGRNEQYF.

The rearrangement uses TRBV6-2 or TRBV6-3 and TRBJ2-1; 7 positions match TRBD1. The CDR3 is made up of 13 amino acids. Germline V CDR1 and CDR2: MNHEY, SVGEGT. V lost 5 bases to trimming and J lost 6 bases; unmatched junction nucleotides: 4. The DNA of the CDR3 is TGTGCCAGCAGTCGCAGACAGGGCAATGAGCAGTTCTTC. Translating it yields CASSRRQGNEQFF.

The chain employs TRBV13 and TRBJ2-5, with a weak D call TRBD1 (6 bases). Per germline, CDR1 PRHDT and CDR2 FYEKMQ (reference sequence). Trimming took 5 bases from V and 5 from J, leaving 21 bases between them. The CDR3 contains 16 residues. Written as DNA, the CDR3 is TGTGCCAGCAGCCCAAGAGGGACACTCGAAAGGGAGACCCAGTACTTC. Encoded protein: CASSPRGTLERETQYF.

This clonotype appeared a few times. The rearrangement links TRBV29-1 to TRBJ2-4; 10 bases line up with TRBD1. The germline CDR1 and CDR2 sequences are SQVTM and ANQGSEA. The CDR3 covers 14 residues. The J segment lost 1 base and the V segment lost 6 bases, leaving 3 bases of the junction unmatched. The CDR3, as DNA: TGCAGCGTGGCGGACAGGGGGGCCAAAAACATTCAGTACTTC. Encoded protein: CSVADRGAKNIQYF.

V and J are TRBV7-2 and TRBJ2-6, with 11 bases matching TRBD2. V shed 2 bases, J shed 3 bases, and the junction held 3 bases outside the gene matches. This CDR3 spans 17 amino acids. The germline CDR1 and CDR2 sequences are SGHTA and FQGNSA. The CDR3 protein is CASSLLAGGGGANVLTF. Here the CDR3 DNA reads TGTGCCAGCAGCTTACTAGCGGGGGGAGGTGGGGCCAACGTCCTGACTTTC.

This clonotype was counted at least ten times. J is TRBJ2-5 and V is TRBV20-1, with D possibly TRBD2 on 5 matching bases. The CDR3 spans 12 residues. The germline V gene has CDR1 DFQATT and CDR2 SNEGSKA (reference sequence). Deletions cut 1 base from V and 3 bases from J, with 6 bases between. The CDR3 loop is CSARGREETQYF. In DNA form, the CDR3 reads TGCAGTGCTAGAGGGCGGGAAGAGACCCAGTACTTC.

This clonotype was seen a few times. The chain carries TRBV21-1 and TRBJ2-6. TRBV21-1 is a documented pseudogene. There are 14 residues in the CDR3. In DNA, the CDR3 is TGTGCCAGCAGCACTACCGCTGGGGCCAACGTCCTGACTTTC. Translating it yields CASSTTAGANVLTF.

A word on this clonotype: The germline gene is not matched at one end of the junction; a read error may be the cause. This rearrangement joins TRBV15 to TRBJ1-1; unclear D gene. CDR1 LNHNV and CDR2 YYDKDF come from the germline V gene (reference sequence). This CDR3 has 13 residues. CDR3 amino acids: CATSYDRNAEAFF. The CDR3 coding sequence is TGTGCCACCAGTTATGATCGGAACGCTGAAGCTTTCTTT. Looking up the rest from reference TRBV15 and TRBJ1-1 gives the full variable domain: DAMVIQNPRYQVTQFGKPVTLSCSQTLNHNVMYWYQQKSSQAPKLLFHYYDKDFNNEADTPDNFQSRRPNTSFCFLDIRSPGLGDTAMYLCATSYDRNAEAFFGQGTRLTVV.

CDR3: CASSTVGGRTYEQYF. CDR3 nucleotides: TGTGCCAGCAGCACCGTTGGAGGGAGAACCTACGAGCAGTACTTC. The V call is TRBV11-2, the J call TRBJ2-7; tentatively, D is TRBD2 (6 bases). This CDR3 has 15 residues. Between the trimmed V and J ends, which lost 5 bases and 2 bases, there was a span of 16 bases. CDR1 and CDR2 from the germline V gene are SGHAT and FQNNGV.

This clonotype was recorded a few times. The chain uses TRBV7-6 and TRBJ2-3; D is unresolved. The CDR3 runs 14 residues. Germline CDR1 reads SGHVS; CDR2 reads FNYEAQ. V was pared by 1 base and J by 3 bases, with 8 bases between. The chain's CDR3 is CASSLDFRTDTQYF. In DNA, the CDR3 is TGTGCCAGCAGCTTAGATTTTAGGACAGATACGCAGTATTTT.

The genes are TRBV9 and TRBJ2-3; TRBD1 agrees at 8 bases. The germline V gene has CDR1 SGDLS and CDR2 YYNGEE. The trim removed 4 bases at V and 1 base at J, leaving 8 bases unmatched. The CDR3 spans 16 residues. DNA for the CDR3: TGTGCCAGCAGCCCTTGGACAGGGAGAGGCACAGATACGCAGTATTTT. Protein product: CASSPWTGRGTDTQYF.

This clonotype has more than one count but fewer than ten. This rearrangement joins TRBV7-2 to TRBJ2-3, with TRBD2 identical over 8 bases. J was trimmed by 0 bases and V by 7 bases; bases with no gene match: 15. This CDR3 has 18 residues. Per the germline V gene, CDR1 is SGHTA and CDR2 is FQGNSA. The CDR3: CASTRPSGSYFSTDTQYF. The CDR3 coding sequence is TGTGCCAGCACCCGGCCTAGCGGGTCTTATTTTAGCACAGATACGCAGTATTTT.

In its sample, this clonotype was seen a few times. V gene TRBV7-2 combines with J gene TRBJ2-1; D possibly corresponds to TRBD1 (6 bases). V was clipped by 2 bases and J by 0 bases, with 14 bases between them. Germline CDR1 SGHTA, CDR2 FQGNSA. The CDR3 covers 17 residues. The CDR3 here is CASSLRYTDSSYNEQFF. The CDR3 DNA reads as TGTGCCAGCAGCTTACGATACACGGACAGCTCCTACAATGAGCAGTTCTTC.

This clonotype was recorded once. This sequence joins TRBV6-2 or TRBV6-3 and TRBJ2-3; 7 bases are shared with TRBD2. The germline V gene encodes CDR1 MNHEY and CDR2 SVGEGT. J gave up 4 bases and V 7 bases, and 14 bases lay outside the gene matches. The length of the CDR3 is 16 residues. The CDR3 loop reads CASNRPGLTFSDTQYF. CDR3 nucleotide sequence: TGTGCCAGCAATCGACCGGGACTAACTTTTTCAGATACGCAGTATTTT.